The 2 T cell receptor beta chains reported below all come from one sample, sequenced in a study of cytomegalovirus exposure and HLA in healthy donors. The study ran its PCR with 60 Vbeta and 13 Jbeta primers. Generated by immunoSEQ multiplex PCR, the TCRdb table keeps only in-frame clones and is missing some. The sample lists about 120,000 clones; around 77% were seen once. Sequencing was carried out using PBMCs. The receptors come from a man aged 40-55 years in good health and CMV-seropositive.

This clone was detected once. The CDR3 protein is CASRPRVHEQYF. The DNA of the CDR3 is TGTGCCAGCAGACCCAGGGTCCACGAGCAGTACTTC. The V gene is TRBV2, the J gene TRBJ2-7, with a possible D match to TRBD1 (5 bases). Deletions cut 6 bases from V and 5 bases from J, with 11 bases between. This CDR3 has 12 residues. In germline, CDR1 is SNHLY, CDR2 FYNNEI.

The V gene is TRBV5-6, the J gene TRBJ2-7, with D perhaps TRBD1 (6 bases). The CDR3 totals 16 residues. Germline CDR1 is SGHDT and CDR2 is YYEEEE. Trimming removed 4 bases from V and 2 bases from J, with 19 bases in between. CDR3 coding DNA: TGTGCCAGCAGCGCCCGTAGGGACACCTGGACCTACGAGCAGTACTTC. The encoded protein is CASSARRDTWTYEQYF.